The 28 T cell receptor beta chains in this list originate from one sample, sequenced in a study of blood T cell repertoires in COVID-19. Profiling relied on immunoSEQ multiplex PCR, and the TCRdb table lists in-frame clones only, not all of them. The data show 100,000 to 150,000 clones, with approximately 74% seen just once and about 5.5% held by the top ten. The sequencing input was peripheral blood. These receptors originate from a man older than 75 with COVID-19, enrolled during active disease.

The genes are TRBV27 and TRBJ2-1, with 9 bases identical to TRBD2. Germline trimming cut 2 bases from V and 4 bases from J; bases unmatched to any gene: 9. Germline values: CDR1 MNHEY, CDR2 SMNVEV (reference sequence). This CDR3 comprises 17 residues. Here the CDR3 DNA reads TGTGCCAGCAGTTTAGAGGGAGCGGGAGGCCTGTACAATGAGCAGTTCTTC. Its protein product is CASSLEGAGGLYNEQFF.

The chain recombines TRBV6-6 with TRBJ2-5; D perhaps matches TRBD1 (5 bases). This CDR3 spans 16 amino acids. The V gene's germline CDR1 is MNHNY and CDR2 SVGAGI (reference sequence). V dropped 0 bases and J dropped 4 bases, with 15 bases sitting between them. The CDR3 coding sequence is TGTGCCAGCAGTTACTCGGACACCCCATGGTCAGAGACCCAGTACTTC. Protein sequence: CASSYSDTPWSETQYF.

The gene calls are TRBV18 and TRBJ2-1; TRBD2 matches at 11 bases. The CDR3 has 18 residues. Trimming removed 3 bases from V and 4 bases from J; junction bases left unmatched: 11. Germline CDR1 is KGHSH and CDR2 is LQKENI. CDR3 sequence: CASSPGQQTSGSYNEQFF. CDR3 nucleotides: TGTGCCAGCTCACCGGGACAGCAAACTAGCGGGAGTTACAATGAGCAGTTCTTC.

This rearrangement joins TRBV6-5 to TRBJ2-7; D ambiguous. The germline gives CDR1 MNHEY, CDR2 SVGAGI. The CDR3 sequence is 13 residues long. V was shortened by 3 bases and J by 3 bases, with 9 bases between the two germline ends. The CDR3 is CASSYRSGYEQYF. The CDR3 DNA reads TGTGCCAGCAGTTATCGGTCTGGCTACGAGCAGTACTTC.

CDR3 residues: CASSQEVGGGAGDQPQHF. As DNA, the CDR3 is TGCGCCAGCAGCCAAGAAGTAGGTGGAGGGGCTGGGGATCAGCCCCAGCATTTT. The chain couples TRBV4-3 to TRBJ1-5; TRBD1 might be the D (5 bases). V lost 0 bases, J lost 5 bases, and 20 bases lay in between. Looked up from germline, CDR1 is LGHNA and CDR2 is YSLEER. The CDR3 sequence is 18 residues long.

This chain connects TRBV19 to TRBJ2-7; D remains ambiguous. This CDR3 is built from 14 residues. V was shortened by 3 bases and J by 1 base, with 10 bases between the two germline ends. Germline CDR1 and CDR2: LNHDA and SQIVND (reference sequence). CDR3 sequence: CASSILIQSYEQYF. Written as DNA, the CDR3 is TGTGCCAGTAGTATCCTCATTCAGTCCTACGAGCAGTACTTC. Full variable domain (missing parts from reference TRBV19 and TRBJ2-7): DGGITQSPKYLFRKEGQNVTLSCEQNLNHDAMYWYRQDPGQGLRLIYYSQIVNDFQKGDIAEGYSVSREKKESFPLTVTSAQKNPTAFYLCASSILIQSYEQYFGPGTRLTVT.

V usage is TRBV2 and J usage is TRBJ2-3, with D perhaps TRBD2 (7 bases). The CDR3 runs 15 residues. V was clipped by 6 bases and J by 3 bases, with 16 bases between them. Germline V gene sequence: CDR1 SNHLY, CDR2 FYNNEI. CDR3 protein: CASRGAGVGTDTQYF. The CDR3 DNA sequence: TGTGCCAGCAGGGGGGCGGGAGTTGGGACAGATACGCAGTATTTT.

CDR3 sequence (DNA): TGTGCCAGCAGCCCGAGGCCTAGCGGGAGTAATAATGAGCAGTTCTTC. Amino acids: CASSPRPSGSNNEQFF. The chain is built from TRBV7-2 and TRBJ2-1; 10 bases align to TRBD2. The J segment lost 7 bases and the V segment lost 5 bases, leaving 11 bases of the junction unmatched. CDR1 is SGHTA and CDR2 is FQGNSA in the germline V gene. The CDR3 totals 16 residues.

V is TRBV27 and J is TRBJ1-3; the D is unclear. This CDR3 comprises 16 residues. V was shortened by 2 bases and J by 0 bases, with 11 bases between the two germline ends. Germline V gene data show CDR1 as MNHEY and CDR2 as SMNVEV (reference sequence). CDR3 loop: CASSLQGGFSGNTIYF. In DNA, the CDR3 is TGTGCCAGCAGTTTACAAGGAGGATTCTCTGGAAACACCATATATTTT.

The genes are TRBV10-1 and TRBJ2-7; the match to TRBD2 covers 8 bases. The CDR3 has 14 amino acids. The V and J ends lost 3 bases and 5 bases, in that order; junction bases with no gene match: 6. Germline V gives CDR1 WNHNN, CDR2 SYGVQD (reference sequence). CDR3 residues: CASSEFGLADEQYF. For the CDR3, the DNA is TGCGCCAGCAGTGAATTTGGACTAGCCGACGAGCAGTACTTC.

This clone has only a few counts. The rearrangement links TRBV10-2 to TRBJ1-1, with D hard to call. The germline V and J ends were trimmed by 4 bases and 0 bases, with 6 bases remaining between them. The germline V gene has CDR1 WSHSY and CDR2 SAAADI. CDR3 length: 13 amino acids. The CDR3 nucleotides are TGCGCCAGCAGTGTTGCGGTGAACACTGAAGCTTTCTTT. Amino acid sequence: CASSVAVNTEAFF.

This clone was seen a few times. The chain links TRBV10-3 to TRBJ2-1; D perhaps matches TRBD2 (6 bases). There are 12 residues in the CDR3. Trimming left V 2 bases short and J 12 bases short, with 11 bases between. The germline V gene encodes CDR1 ENHRY and CDR2 SYGVKD. In DNA form, the CDR3 reads TGTGCCATCAGTGAGATGGACTATGGGCAGTTCTTC. Translated, it gives CAISEMDYGQFF.

The chain recombines TRBV11-2 with TRBJ2-3; 9 nucleotides agree with TRBD2. Unmatched junction bases numbered 3, after V lost 2 bases and J lost 3 bases. Germline V gene lookup returns CDR1 SGHAT and CDR2 FQNNGV. The CDR3 is 15 amino acids. The CDR3: CASSLRAGGTDTQYF. CDR3 DNA sequence: TGTGCCAGCAGCTTAAGGGCGGGGGGGACAGATACGCAGTATTTT. Using reference TRBV11-2 and TRBJ2-3 for the parts outside the CDR3, the full variable domain is EAGVAQSPRYKIIEKRQSVAFWCNPISGHATLYWYQQILGQGPKLLIQFQNNGVVDDSQLPKDRFSAERLKGVDSTLKIQPAKLEDSAVYLCASSLRAGGTDTQYFGPGTRLTVL.

The chain uses TRBV30 and TRBJ1-2; 7 nucleotides agree with TRBD1. This CDR3 comprises 14 residues. V shed 2 bases, J shed 7 bases, and the junction held 10 bases outside the gene matches. Germline V gene data show CDR1 as GTSNPN and CDR2 as SVGIG (reference sequence). DNA of the CDR3: TGTGCCTGGAGTTGGGGCAGGGGGTCGGTTGGCTACACCTTC. It specifies CAWSWGRGSVGYTF.

V gene TRBV19 combines with J gene TRBJ1-3; D not resolved. Trimming shortened V by 7 bases and J by 0 bases, and 10 bases separated the two germline ends. Germline V gene data show CDR1 as LNHDA and CDR2 as SQIVND (reference sequence). The CDR3 loop spans 14 amino acids. CDR3 sequence reads: CASTEAFSGNTIYF. The CDR3 DNA sequence: TGTGCCAGTACTGAGGCCTTCTCTGGAAACACCATATATTTT.

The chain has TRBV6-1 and TRBJ2-7, with 10 bases fitting TRBD2. This CDR3 has 15 amino acids. Germline CDR1 and CDR2: MNHNS and SASEGT. J lost 0 bases, V lost 1 base, and 0 bases had no gene match. The CDR3 DNA is TGTGCCAGCAGTGAAGGGACTAGCGGCTCCTACGAGCAGTACTTC. As protein: CASSEGTSGSYEQYF.

This chain joins TRBV6-6 and TRBJ1-6, with no clear D. Trimming cost V 6 bases and J 8 bases, with 11 bases left between them. Germline V lookup: CDR1 MNHNY, CDR2 SVGAGI (reference sequence). This CDR3 region has 13 residues. CDR3 nucleotides: TGTGCCAGCAGCACCCCCGCAGATTCACCCCTCCACTTT. Protein: CASSTPADSPLHF.

The rearrangement uses TRBV2 and TRBJ2-7; tentative D call: TRBD2 (6 bases). This CDR3 region has 14 residues. Germline CDR1 and CDR2: SNHLY and FYNNEI. Trimming removed 6 bases from V and 1 base from J, with 13 bases in between. The CDR3 sequence: CASSAGGTSYEQYF. The CDR3 DNA reads as TGTGCCAGCAGCGCCGGTGGGACTTCCTACGAGCAGTACTTC. The full variable domain, completed using reference TRBV2 and TRBJ2-7, is EPEVTQTPSHQVTQMGQEVILRCVPISNHLYFYWYRQILGQKVEFLVSFYNNEISEKSEIFDDQFSVERPDGSNFTLKIRSTKLEDSAMYFCASSAGGTSYEQYFGPGTRLTVT.

The rearrangement joins TRBV5-1 to TRBJ2-3, with D hard to call. Germline V lookup: CDR1 SGHRS, CDR2 YFSETQ. The CDR3 covers 14 residues. The V gene lost 1 base and the J gene lost 4 bases, with 10 bases spanning the gap. The DNA of the CDR3 is TGCGCCAGCAGCTTGAATGCGGCGGCAGATACGCAGTATTTT. Translated, it gives CASSLNAAADTQYF.

The V call is TRBV4-2, the J call TRBJ1-5, with D maybe TRBD1 (5 bases). The CDR3 sequence is 16 residues long. Germline V lookup: CDR1 LGHNA, CDR2 YNFKEQ. The ends were cut back, 1 base at V and 3 bases at J, with 13 bases in the middle. CDR3 amino acids: CASSQVSTEANQPQHF. The CDR3 DNA reads as TGTGCCAGCAGCCAAGTATCGACAGAGGCCAATCAGCCCCAGCATTTT.

The CDR3 is CASGELYGYTF. The CDR3 DNA reads as TGTGCCAGCGGAGAGTTGTATGGCTACACCTTC. This chain links TRBV6-5 with TRBJ1-2; D is uncertain. Germline assignment: CDR1 MNHEY and CDR2 SVGAGI. The CDR3 runs to 11 residues. V was shortened by 8 bases and J by 5 bases, with 9 bases between the two germline ends.

This clone was observed a few times. The chain combines TRBV4-1 with TRBJ2-7; 7 bases map to TRBD1. V lost 4 bases and J lost 3; bases outside the gene matches: 3. Germline V gives CDR1 MGHRA, CDR2 YSYEKL. The CDR3 has 13 residues. CDR3 region: CASSLNRGYEQYF. In DNA, the CDR3 is TGCGCCAGCAGCCTAAACAGGGGCTACGAGCAGTACTTC.

The CDR3 region is CASSLIFSYGELFF. CDR3 coding DNA: TGTGCCAGCAGCTTGATTTTCTCCTACGGGGAGCTGTTTTTT. The chain has TRBV5-5 and TRBJ2-2; no clear D. CDR1 is SGHKS and CDR2 is YYEKEE in the germline V gene (reference sequence). Trimming took 1 base from V and 7 from J, leaving 11 bases between them. The CDR3 is 14 residues long. The full variable domain, completed using reference TRBV5-5 and TRBJ2-2, is DAGVTQSPTHLIKTRGQQVTLRCSPISGHKSVSWYQQVLGQGPQFIFQYYEKEERGRGNFPDRFSARQFPNYSSELNVNALLLGDSALYLCASSLIFSYGELFFGEGSRLTVL.

This clone was counted only a few times. This chain joins TRBV28 and TRBJ2-7, with a weak D call TRBD1 (6 bases). The CDR3 is 17 residues long. V dropped 1 base and J dropped 0 bases, with 16 bases sitting between them. Germline V gives CDR1 MDHEN, CDR2 SYDVKM. The CDR3 nucleotides are TGTGCCAGCAGTTTATTGCCACAGGGTGGGAGCTCCTACGAGCAGTACTTC. This sequence encodes CASSLLPQGGSSYEQYF.

The chain carries TRBV7-9 and TRBJ1-1, with D possibly being TRBD1 (6 bases). The CDR3 has 14 residues. CDR1 and CDR2 (germline): SEHNR, FQNEAQ (reference sequence). The V gene lost 1 base and the J gene lost 6 bases, with 12 bases spanning the gap. The CDR3 DNA reads TGTGCCAGCAGCTTAGATCAGGGGCTACCTGAAGCTTTCTTT. This encodes CASSLDQGLPEAFF.

The CDR3 DNA reads TGTGCCAGCAGTTCTCTTAGCCGATCCTACAATGAGCAGTTCTTC. Amino acids: CASSSLSRSYNEQFF. This chain uses TRBV28 with TRBJ2-1; D remains ambiguous. The germline CDR1 and CDR2 sequences are MDHEN and SYDVKM. The V end was cut by 4 bases, the J end by 1 base, with 11 bases between. The CDR3 extends over 15 amino acids.

The rearrangement uses TRBV6-5 and TRBJ1-3, with TRBD1 matching 8 bases. The germline CDR1 and CDR2 sequences are MNHEY and SVGAGI. The CDR3 length is 16 residues. V gave up 0 bases and J gave up 3 bases; unmatched junction bases: 4. This chain's CDR3 is CASSYSWTGLGNTIYF. Here the CDR3 DNA reads TGTGCCAGCAGTTACTCGTGGACAGGGCTTGGAAACACCATATATTTT.

The rearrangement uses TRBV11-2 and TRBJ1-1, with TRBD1 as a possible D gene (5 bases). Trimming stripped 5 bases from V and 3 bases from J, with 13 bases between. CDR1 SGHAT and CDR2 FQNNGV come from the germline V gene. CDR3 size: 14 residues. The CDR3 nucleotides read TGTGCCAGCAGCGTCCAGGGTCAGGACACTGAAGCTTTCTTT. Amino acid sequence: CASSVQGQDTEAFF.